This entry concerns a single TCR beta chain. What this receptor recognizes is not known. No base qualities exist here, and no much larger clone lies one base off it. The sample is drawn from a study of blood T cell repertoires in COVID-19 (dated by TCRdb to 2020 to 2021). With regard to the full study: Samples from collaborators originated in the United States, Italy and Spain and spanned both the acute and convalescent phases of COVID-19. The prospective study material was composed of cDNA or gDNA derived from T cells, B-cell-depleted T cells, or PBMCs. The dataset comprised deeply sampled blood TCRbeta repertoires from subjects exposed to, actively infected with, or recovered from COVID-19. The repertoires were released in a freely available public database meant as a resource for research on the immune response to SARS-CoV-2. Samples were obtained from the ongoing ImmuneRACE study (first 160 participants) and from some 1,200 subjects provided by 6 global collaborators. Nearly every sample came with metadata listing a de-identified subject ID, COVID-19 status, age in years and sex. HLA class I and class II types, where available, came from metadata supplied by the sample provider rather than from assay-based typing. Overall study outcomes, separate from this receptor: The quantity of clinical and demographic metadata differed by source and by participant and was supplied without curation.

The immunoSEQ Assay, a bias-controlled multiplex PCR, was used to amplify TCRbeta CDR3 regions from genomic DNA. The paper's data handling went like this. Nucleated cell counts per sample were estimated from amplification of reference gene primers within the assay. To quantify the absolute abundance of each unique TCRbeta CDR3 rearrangement, sequence reads were collapsed and filtered. For each sample, productive Simpson clonality was calculated as the square root of Simpson's diversity index across productive rearrangements. The table comes from immuneACCESS by way of TCRdb, which keeps in-frame sequences with V and J called. Part of the clones is missing from these tables; in studies checked, under half for an unresolved V gene and the rest for unknown reasons. For V, J and clone size, that table is used; D and trimming come from the DNA. The sample table contains 90,000 to 100,000 clones; only one count was recorded for roughly 90% of them. Approximately 5.4% of the sample comes from the top ten.

Inclusive of the bounding cysteine and phenylalanine, the CDR3 is 18 residues long. CDR3 DNA is the only sequence kept; it has 54 bases, read in frame from the first base. Trimming takes 1 base off V and 0 bases off J; junction bases not matched to a gene: 6. Taken from the germline V gene, the CDR1 and CDR2 loops are SGHVS and FQNEAQ. One collaborating source in Seattle enrolled patients while the patients were actively infected and followed the patients over time throughout the course of disease. The collaborating institutions used their own protocols to collect whole blood in K2EDTA tubes. For TCRbeta analysis, collaborators shipped samples as frozen whole blood, isolated PBMCs, or DNA extracted from either of those sample types.

The chain is assembled from TRBV7-8 and TRBJ2-3; 11 bases in between match TRBD2. Sequencing input: peripheral blood. This TCR was recovered from a man aged 55 to 69 with COVID-19, enrolled during active disease. The CDR3 in this case is CASSLVAGGPLSTDTQYF. The DNA sequence follows: TGTGCCAGCAGCTTAGTAGCGGGAGGGCCCCTTAGCACAGATACGCAGTATTTT.